A selection of T cell receptor beta chains follows, all from one sample in a study of cytotoxic CD8 clonotypes in ibrutinib-treated CLL. Repertoires were generated with immunoSEQ multiplex PCR, while TCRdb's copy carries only in-frame clones and drops some. Among some 300,000 clones listed, about 80% were seen once. The input for sequencing was PBMCs, taken before ibrutinib treatment. These TCRs come from a human donor with chronic lymphocytic leukemia. Both conserved end residues are part of each CDR3. A D gene is named only where the DNA matches it firmly. Rows give clone size only sometimes, using once, few, many, or a class for an expanded clone.

d_call: NA; clone_size: NA; v_call: TRBV18; j_call: TRBJ2-2; cdr3_aa: CASSSRRLEHTGELFF; cdr3_nt: TGTGCCAGCTCATCACGGCGTCTAGAACACACCGGGGAGCTGTTTTTT
d_call: TRBD1; clone_size: NA; v_call: TRBV14; j_call: TRBJ2-7; cdr3_aa: CASSLGQVYEQYF; cdr3_nt: TGTGCCAGCAGCCTAGGACAGGTCTACGAGCAGTACTTC
d_call: NA; clone_size: NA; v_call: TRBV5-1; j_call: TRBJ2-1; cdr3_aa: CASSLESGNYNEQFF; cdr3_nt: TGCGCCAGCAGCTTGGAAAGCGGCAACTACAATGAGCAGTTCTTC
d_call: TRBD2; clone_size: NA; v_call: TRBV7-6; j_call: TRBJ2-2; cdr3_aa: CASSSPLAGVGTGELFF; cdr3_nt: TGTGCCAGCAGCTCCCCTCTAGCGGGAGTAGGTACCGGGGAGCTGTTTTTT
d_call: NA; clone_size: once; v_call: TRBV7-3; j_call: TRBJ2-1; cdr3_aa: CASSLDVPGAEQFF; cdr3_nt: TGTGCCAGCAGCTTGGACGTCCCGGGCGCCGAGCAGTTCTTC
d_call: TRBD2; clone_size: NA; v_call: TRBV18; j_call: TRBJ2-7; cdr3_aa: CASSRDYYEQYF; cdr3_nt: TGTGCCAGCTCAAGGGACTACTACGAGCAGTACTTC
d_call: TRBD2; clone_size: NA; v_call: TRBV6-5; j_call: TRBJ2-1; cdr3_aa: CASGRLAGFNEQFF; cdr3_nt: TGTGCCAGCGGGAGACTAGCGGGATTCAATGAGCAGTTCTTC
d_call: TRBD2; clone_size: NA; v_call: TRBV2; j_call: TRBJ2-3; cdr3_aa: CASSFPAGAVGMGTQYF; cdr3_nt: TGTGCCAGCAGTTTCCCAGCGGGAGCCGTGGGGATGGGTACGCAGTATTTT
d_call: NA; clone_size: NA; v_call: TRBV5-6; j_call: TRBJ1-2; cdr3_aa: CASSLVAGSSYTF; cdr3_nt: TGTGCCAGCAGCTTGGTGGCGGGATCGAGCTACACCTTC
d_call: NA; clone_size: NA; v_call: TRBV7-8; j_call: TRBJ2-1; cdr3_aa: CASSYSLDMGHEQFF; cdr3_nt: TGTGCCAGCAGCTACTCCCTGGACATGGGTCATGAGCAGTTCTTC
d_call: NA; clone_size: NA; v_call: TRBV5-6; j_call: TRBJ2-7; cdr3_aa: CASSLDGWLKNSYEQYF; cdr3_nt: TGTGCCAGCAGCTTGGATGGGTGGCTAAAAAATTCCTACGAGCAGTACTTC
d_call: NA; clone_size: NA; v_call: TRBV18; j_call: TRBJ1-4; cdr3_aa: CASSLNEKLFF; cdr3_nt: TGTGCCAGCTCCCTTAATGAAAAACTGTTTTTT
d_call: NA; clone_size: NA; v_call: TRBV12-5; j_call: TRBJ1-1; cdr3_aa: CASGLKNEAFF; cdr3_nt: TGTGCTAGTGGTTTGAAAAATGAAGCTTTCTTT